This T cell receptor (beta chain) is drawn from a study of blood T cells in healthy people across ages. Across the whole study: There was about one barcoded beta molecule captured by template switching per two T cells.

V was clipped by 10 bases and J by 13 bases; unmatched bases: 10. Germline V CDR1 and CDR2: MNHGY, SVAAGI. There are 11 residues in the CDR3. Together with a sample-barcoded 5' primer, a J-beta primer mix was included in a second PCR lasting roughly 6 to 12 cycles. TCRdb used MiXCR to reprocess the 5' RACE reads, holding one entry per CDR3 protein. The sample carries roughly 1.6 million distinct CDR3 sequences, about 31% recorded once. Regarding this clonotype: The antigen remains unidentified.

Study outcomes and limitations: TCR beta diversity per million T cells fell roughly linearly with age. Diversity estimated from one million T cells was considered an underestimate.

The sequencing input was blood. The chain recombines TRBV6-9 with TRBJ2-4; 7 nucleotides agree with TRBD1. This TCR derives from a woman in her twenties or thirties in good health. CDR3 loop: CAITGVEEQYF. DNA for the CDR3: TGTGCCATTACAGGGGTCGAGGAGCAGTACTTC.